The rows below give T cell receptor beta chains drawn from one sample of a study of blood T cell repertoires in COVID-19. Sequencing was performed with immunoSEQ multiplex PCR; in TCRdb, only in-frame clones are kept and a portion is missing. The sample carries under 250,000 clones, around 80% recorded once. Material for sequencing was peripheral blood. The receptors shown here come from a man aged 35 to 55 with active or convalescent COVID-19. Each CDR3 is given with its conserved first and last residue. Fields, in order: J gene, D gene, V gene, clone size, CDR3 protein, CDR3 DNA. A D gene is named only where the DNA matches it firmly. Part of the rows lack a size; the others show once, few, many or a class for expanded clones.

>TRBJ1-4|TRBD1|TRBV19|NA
CAGFVSTGADLTNEKLFF
TGTGCCGGATTCGTATCGACAGGGGCCGACTTAACTAATGAAAAACTGTTTTTT
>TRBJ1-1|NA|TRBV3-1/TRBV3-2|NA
CASRMGQNTEAFF
TGTGCCAGCAGAATGGGACAGAACACTGAAGCTTTCTTT
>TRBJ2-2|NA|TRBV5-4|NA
CASSLAQANTGELFF
TGTGCCAGCAGCTTGGCCCAGGCCAACACCGGGGAGCTGTTTTTT
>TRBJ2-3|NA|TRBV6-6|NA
CASNPRSSTDTQYF
TGTGCCAGCAATCCTCGGTCTAGCACAGATACGCAGTATTTT
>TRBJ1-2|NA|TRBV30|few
CAWTIRGVWGYTF
TGTGCCTGGACCATTCGGGGAGTGTGGGGCTACACCTTC
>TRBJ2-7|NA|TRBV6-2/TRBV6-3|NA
CASSYPGSYEQYF
TGTGCCAGCAGTTACCCGGGCTCCTACGAGCAGTACTTC
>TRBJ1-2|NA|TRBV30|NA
CAWAEWEDGYTF
TGTGCCTGGGCGGAGTGGGAGGATGGCTACACCTTC
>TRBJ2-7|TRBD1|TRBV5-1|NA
CASSSGTGDYEQYF
TGCGCCAGCAGCTCCGGGACAGGGGATTACGAGCAGTACTTC
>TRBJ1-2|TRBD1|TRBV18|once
CASSPTQGADGYTF
TGTGCCAGCTCACCAACTCAGGGGGCTGATGGCTACACCTTC
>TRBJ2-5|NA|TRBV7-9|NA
CASSLGSQETQYF
TGTGCCAGCAGCTTAGGCAGCCAAGAGACCCAGTACTTC
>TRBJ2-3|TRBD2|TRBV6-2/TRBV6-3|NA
CASSHLKSSGSQSDTQYF
TGTGCCAGCAGTCACCTTAAGTCTAGCGGGAGTCAGTCAGATACGCAGTATTTT
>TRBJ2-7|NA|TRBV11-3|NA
CASSLGILGEQYF
TGTGCCAGCAGCCTCGGGATTCTGGGAGAGCAGTACTTC
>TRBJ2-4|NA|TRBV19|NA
CASRPQGSKNIQYF
TGTGCCAGCAGACCTCAGGGGAGTAAAAACATTCAGTACTTC
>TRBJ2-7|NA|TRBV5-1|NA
CASSLTGNYEQYF
TGCGCCAGCAGCTTGACGGGGAACTACGAGCAGTACTTC
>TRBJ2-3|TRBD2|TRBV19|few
CASRGNGEGRATQYF
TGTGCCAGTAGAGGGAATGGTGAGGGGAGGGCTACGCAGTATTTT
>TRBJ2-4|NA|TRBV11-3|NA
CASSSAAVGIQYF
TGTGCCAGCAGCTCTGCAGCGGTCGGGATTCAGTACTTC
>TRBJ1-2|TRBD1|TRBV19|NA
CASSIWTGPNYGYTF
TGTGCCAGTAGTATTTGGACAGGCCCTAACTATGGCTACACCTTC
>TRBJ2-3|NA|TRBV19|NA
CASSTSTDTQYF
TGTGCCAGTAGTACCTCCACAGATACGCAGTATTTT
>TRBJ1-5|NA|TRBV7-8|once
CASSLGGGPTGNQPQHF
TGTGCCAGCAGCTTGGGGGGTGGCCCGACGGGCAATCAGCCCCAGCATTTT
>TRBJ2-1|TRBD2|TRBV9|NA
CASSVGGVAGGHEQFF
TGTGCCAGCAGCGTAGGGGGAGTAGCGGGAGGGCACGAGCAGTTCTTC
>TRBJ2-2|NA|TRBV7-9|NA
CASSAVSGGELFF
TGTGCCAGCAGCGCCGTATCCGGCGGGGAGCTGTTTTTT
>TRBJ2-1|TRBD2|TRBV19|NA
CASSISGGLYNEQFF
TGTGCCAGTAGTATTAGCGGGGGGCTGTACAATGAGCAGTTCTTC
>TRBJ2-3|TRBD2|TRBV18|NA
CASSPPAGGGATDTQYF
TGTGCCAGCTCACCTCCGGCTGGCGGGGGGGCAACAGATACGCAGTATTTT
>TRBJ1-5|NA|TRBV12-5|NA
CASGRQSGSNQPQHF
TGTGCTAGTGGGCGACAGAGTGGTAGCAATCAGCCCCAGCATTTT
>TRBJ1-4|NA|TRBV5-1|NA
CASSLRADDEKLFF
TGCGCCAGCAGCCTCAGGGCAGACGATGAAAAACTGTTTTTT
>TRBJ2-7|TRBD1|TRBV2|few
CASRMGRDRGYF
TGTGCCAGCAGGATGGGTCGGGACAGGGGGTACTTC
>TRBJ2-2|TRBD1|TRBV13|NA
CASSGSGTGFGELFF
TGTGCCAGCAGCGGATCCGGGACAGGTTTCGGGGAGCTGTTTTTT
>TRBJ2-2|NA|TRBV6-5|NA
CASSYSSGKNTGELFF
TGTGCCAGCAGTTACTCGTCGGGGAAGAACACCGGGGAGCTGTTTTTT
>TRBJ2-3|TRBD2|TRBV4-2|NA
CASSQGLAGGADTQYF
TGTGCCAGCAGCCAGGGACTAGCGGGTGGGGCAGATACGCAGTATTTT
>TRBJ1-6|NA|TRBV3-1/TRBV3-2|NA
CASSQWGGEGSPLHF
TGTGCCAGCAGCCAATGGGGTGGTGAGGGTTCACCCCTCCACTTT
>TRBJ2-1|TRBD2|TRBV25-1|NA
CASLAASSYNEQFF
TGTGCCAGCCTAGCGGCCAGCTCCTACAATGAGCAGTTCTTC
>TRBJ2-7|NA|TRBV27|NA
CASSPRVKSYEQYF
TGTGCCAGCAGTCCCCGGGTTAAGTCCTACGAGCAGTACTTC
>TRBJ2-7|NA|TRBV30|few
CAWSLGVYEQYF
TGTGCCTGGAGCCTAGGGGTCTACGAGCAGTACTTC
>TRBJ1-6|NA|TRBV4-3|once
CASSQEAGRGSPLHF
TGCGCCAGCAGCCAAGAAGCCGGGAGGGGTTCACCCCTCCACTTT
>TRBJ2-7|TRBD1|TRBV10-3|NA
CAISESSARGRHEQYF
TGTGCCATCAGTGAGTCCTCGGCCAGGGGGCGGCACGAGCAGTACTTC
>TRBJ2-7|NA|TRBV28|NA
CASSSPPGLSYEQYF
TGTGCCAGCAGTTCCCCCCCGGGACTCTCCTACGAGCAGTACTTC